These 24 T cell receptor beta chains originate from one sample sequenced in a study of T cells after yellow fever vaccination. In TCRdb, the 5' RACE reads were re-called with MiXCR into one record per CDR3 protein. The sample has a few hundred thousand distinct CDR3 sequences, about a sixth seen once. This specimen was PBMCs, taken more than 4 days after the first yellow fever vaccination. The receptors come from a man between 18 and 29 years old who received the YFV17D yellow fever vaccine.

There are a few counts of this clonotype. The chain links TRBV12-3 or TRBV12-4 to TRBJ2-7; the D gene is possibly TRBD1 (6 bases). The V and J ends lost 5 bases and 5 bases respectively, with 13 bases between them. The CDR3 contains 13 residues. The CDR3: CASSRFNRDEQYV. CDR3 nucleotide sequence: TGTGCCAGCAGTCGATTTAACAGGGACGAGCAGTACGTC.

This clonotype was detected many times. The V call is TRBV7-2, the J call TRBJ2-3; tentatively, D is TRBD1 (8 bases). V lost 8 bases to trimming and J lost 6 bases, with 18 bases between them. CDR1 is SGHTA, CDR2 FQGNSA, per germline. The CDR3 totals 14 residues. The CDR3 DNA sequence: TGTGCCAGCGGATTCAGGGGGCGGGGGGATACGCAGTATTTT. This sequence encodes CASGFRGRGDTQYF.

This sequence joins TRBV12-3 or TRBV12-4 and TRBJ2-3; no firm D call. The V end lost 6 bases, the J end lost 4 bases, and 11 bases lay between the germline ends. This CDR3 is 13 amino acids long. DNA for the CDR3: TGTGCCAGCAGCCCAGTTCCCCCAGATACGCAGTATTTT. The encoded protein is CASSPVPPDTQYF.

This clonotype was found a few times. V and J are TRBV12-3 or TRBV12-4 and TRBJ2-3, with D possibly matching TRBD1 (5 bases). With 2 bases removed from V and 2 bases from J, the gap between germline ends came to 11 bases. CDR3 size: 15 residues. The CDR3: CASSLRQRDTDTQYF. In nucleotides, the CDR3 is TGTGCCAGCAGTTTACGACAGCGAGACACAGATACGCAGTATTTT.

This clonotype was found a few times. This CDR3 is CASSWTSGGGETQYF. The CDR3 nucleotides are TGTGCCAGTAGTTGGACTAGCGGGGGTGGAGAGACCCAGTACTTC. The chain carries TRBV19 and TRBJ2-5; 13 bases match TRBD2. Unmatched junction bases numbered 4, after V lost 5 bases and J lost 4 bases. The CDR3 is 15 amino acids. Germline assignment: CDR1 LNHDA and CDR2 SQIVND (reference sequence). Combining the CDR3 with reference TRBV19 and TRBJ2-5 gives the whole variable domain DGGITQSPKYLFRKEGQNVTLSCEQNLNHDAMYWYRQDPGQGLRLIYYSQIVNDFQKGDIAEGYSVSREKKESFPLTVTSAQKNPTAFYLCASSWTSGGGETQYFGPGTRLLVL.

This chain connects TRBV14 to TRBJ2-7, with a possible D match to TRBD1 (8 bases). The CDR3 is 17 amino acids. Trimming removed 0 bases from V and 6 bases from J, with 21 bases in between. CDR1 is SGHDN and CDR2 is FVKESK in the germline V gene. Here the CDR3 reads CASSQDSGQGGLGEQYV. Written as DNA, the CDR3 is TGTGCCAGCAGCCAAGATTCAGGACAGGGAGGGTTGGGCGAGCAGTACGTC.

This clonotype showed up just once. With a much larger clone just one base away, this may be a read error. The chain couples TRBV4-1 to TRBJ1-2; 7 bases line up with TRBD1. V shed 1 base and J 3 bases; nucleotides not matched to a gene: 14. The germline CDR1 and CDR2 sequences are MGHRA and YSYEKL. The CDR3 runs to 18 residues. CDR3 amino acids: CASSQGKGLQGRDYGYTF. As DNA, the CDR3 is TGCGCCAGCAGCCAAGGAAAGGGACTACAGGGGAGGGACTATGGCTACACCTTC.

The CDR3 DNA reads TGCGCCAGCAGCCCGGCGGGACTAGCGGGATTAGCTCTAGTGGAGACCCAGTACTTC. The encoded protein is CASSPAGLAGLALVETQYF. The chain joins TRBV5-1 to TRBJ2-5, with 13 nucleotides matching TRBD2. CDR1 and CDR2 from the germline V gene are SGHRS and YFSETQ. After removal of 4 bases from V and 5 bases from J, the junction contained 17 bases not matched to a gene. The CDR3 is made up of 19 amino acids.

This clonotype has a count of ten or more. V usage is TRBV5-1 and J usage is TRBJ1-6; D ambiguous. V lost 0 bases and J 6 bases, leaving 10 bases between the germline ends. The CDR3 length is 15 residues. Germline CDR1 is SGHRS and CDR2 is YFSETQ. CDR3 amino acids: CASSLEAIGNSPLHF. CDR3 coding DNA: TGCGCCAGCAGCTTGGAGGCGATAGGTAATTCACCCCTCCACTTT.

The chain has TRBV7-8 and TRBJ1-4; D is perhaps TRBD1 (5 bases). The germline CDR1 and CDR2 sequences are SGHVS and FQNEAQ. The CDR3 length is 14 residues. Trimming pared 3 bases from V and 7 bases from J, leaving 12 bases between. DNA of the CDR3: TGTGCCAGCAGCTTCGGGGGGGAGAGTGAAAAACTGTTTTTT. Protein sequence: CASSFGGESEKLFF.

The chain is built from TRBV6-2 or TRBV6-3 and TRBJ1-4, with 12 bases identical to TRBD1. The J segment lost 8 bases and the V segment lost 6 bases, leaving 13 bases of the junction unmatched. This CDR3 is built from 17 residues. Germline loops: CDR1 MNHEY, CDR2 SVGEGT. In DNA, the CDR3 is TGTGCCAGCAGAACACCGGGACAGGGGGCGCGCAGAGAAAAACTGTTTTTT. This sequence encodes CASRTPGQGARREKLFF.

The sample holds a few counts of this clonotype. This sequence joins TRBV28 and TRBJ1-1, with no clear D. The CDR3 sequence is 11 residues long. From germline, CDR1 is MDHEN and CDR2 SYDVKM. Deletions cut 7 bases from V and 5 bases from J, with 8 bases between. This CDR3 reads CASTRVTEAFF. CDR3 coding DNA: TGTGCCAGCACGAGGGTTACTGAAGCTTTCTTT.

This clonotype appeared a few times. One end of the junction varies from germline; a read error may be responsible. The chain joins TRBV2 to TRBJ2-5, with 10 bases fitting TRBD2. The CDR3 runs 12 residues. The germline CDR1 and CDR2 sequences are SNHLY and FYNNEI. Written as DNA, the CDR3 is TGTGCCAGCAGTGTGGCTAGCGGGGGCCCTGACTTC. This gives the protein CASSVASGGPDF. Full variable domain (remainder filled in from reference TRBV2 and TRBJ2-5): EPEVTQTPSHQVTQMGQEVILRCVPISNHLYFYWYRQILGQKVEFLVSFYNNEISEKSEIFDDQFSVERPDGSNFTLKIRSTKLEDSAMYFCASSVASGGPDFGPGTRLLVL.

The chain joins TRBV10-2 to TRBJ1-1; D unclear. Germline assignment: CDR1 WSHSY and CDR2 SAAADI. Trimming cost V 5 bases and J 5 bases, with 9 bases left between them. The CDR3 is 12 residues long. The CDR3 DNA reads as TGCGCCAGCAGTCGGAAGGATACTGAAGCTTTCTTT. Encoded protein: CASSRKDTEAFF.

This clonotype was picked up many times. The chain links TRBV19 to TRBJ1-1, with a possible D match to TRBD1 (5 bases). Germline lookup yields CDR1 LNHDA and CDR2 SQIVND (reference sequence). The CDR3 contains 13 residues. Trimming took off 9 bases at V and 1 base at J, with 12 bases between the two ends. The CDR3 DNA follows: TGTGCCAGCAGCCGCACAGGGAACACTGAAGCTTTCTTT. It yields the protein CASSRTGNTEAFF.

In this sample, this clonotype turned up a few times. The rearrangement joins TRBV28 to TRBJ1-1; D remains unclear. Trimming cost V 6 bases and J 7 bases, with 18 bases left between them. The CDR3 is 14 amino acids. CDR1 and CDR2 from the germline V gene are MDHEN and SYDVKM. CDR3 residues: CASSIRTGEGEAFF. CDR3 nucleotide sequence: TGTGCCAGCAGCATCAGGACTGGTGAAGGTGAAGCTTTCTTT.

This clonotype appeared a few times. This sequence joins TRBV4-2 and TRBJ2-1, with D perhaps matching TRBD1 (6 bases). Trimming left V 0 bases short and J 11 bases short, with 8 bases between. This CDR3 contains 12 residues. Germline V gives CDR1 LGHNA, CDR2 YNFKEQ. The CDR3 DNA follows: TGTGCCAGCAGCCAAGAGGGGACAAAGCAGTTCTTC. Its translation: CASSQEGTKQFF.

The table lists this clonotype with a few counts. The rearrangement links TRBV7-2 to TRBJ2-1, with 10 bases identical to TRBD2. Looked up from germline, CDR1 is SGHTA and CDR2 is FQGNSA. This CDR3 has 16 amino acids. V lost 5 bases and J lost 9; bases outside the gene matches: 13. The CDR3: CASSPRQAGGPAEQFF. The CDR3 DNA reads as TGTGCCAGCAGCCCCCGCCAAGCGGGGGGGCCAGCTGAGCAGTTCTTC.

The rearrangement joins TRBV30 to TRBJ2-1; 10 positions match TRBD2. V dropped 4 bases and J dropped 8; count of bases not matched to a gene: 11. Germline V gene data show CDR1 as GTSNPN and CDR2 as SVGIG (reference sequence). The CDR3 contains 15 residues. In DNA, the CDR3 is TGTGCCTGGACTGGTAGCGGGGGGACATGGGATGAGCAGTTCTTC. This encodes CAWTGSGGTWDEQFF.

Here the CDR3 DNA reads TGTGCCAGCAGCTTAGGACAGGAGGTGCGGCCCCAGCATTTT. It specifies CASSLGQEVRPQHF. The rearrangement links TRBV5-5 to TRBJ1-5; 7 nucleotides line up with TRBD1. J gave up 9 bases and V 2 bases, and 8 bases lay outside the gene matches. This CDR3 has 14 residues. The germline CDR1 and CDR2 sequences are SGHKS and YYEKEE (reference sequence).

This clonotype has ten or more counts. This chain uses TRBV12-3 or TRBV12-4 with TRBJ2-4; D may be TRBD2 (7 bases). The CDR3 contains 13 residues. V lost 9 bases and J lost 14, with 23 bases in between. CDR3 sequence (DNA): TGTGCCAGTACCCGGGGAGGGACATTAGTAGAGTACTTC. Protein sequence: CASTRGGTLVEYF.

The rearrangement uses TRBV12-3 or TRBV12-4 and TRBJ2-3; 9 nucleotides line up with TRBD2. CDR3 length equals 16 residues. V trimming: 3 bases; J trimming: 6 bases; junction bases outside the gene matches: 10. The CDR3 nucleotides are TGTGCCAGCAGTTTTGCCAGCGGGGGGCCCGGGGATACGCAGTATTTT. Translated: CASSFASGGPGDTQYF.

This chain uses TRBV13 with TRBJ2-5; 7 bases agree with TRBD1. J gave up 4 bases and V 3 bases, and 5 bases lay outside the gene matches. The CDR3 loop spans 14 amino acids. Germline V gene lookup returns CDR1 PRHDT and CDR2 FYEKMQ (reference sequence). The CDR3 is CASSLTGRIETQYF. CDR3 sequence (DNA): TGTGCCAGCAGCTTGACAGGGCGGATAGAGACCCAGTACTTC.

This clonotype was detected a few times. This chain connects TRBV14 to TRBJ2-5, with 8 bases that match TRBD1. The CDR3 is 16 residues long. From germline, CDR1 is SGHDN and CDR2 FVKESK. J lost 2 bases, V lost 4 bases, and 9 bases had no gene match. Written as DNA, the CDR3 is TGTGCCAGCAGCCTTACAGGGGGAACCTTTCAAGAGACCCAGTACTTC. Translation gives CASSLTGGTFQETQYF.